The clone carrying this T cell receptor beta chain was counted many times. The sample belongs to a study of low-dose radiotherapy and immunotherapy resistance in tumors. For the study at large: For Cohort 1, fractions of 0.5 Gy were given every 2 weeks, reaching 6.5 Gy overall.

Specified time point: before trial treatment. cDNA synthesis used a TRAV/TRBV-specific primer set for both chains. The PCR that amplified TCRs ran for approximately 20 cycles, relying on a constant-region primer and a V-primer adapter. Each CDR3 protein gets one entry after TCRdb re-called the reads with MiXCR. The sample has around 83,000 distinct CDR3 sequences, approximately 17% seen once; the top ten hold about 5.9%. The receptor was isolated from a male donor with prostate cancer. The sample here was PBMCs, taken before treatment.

CDR3: CSARAGRGPTPYGYTF. The CDR3 DNA is TGCAGTGCTAGAGCGGGTAGGGGGCCCACACCCTATGGCTACACCTTC. The V call is TRBV20-1, the J call TRBJ1-2, with 7 bases identical to TRBD1. Germline assignment: CDR1 DFQATT and CDR2 SNEGSKA (reference sequence). The CDR3 has 16 residues. Trimming cost V 1 base and J 4 bases; bases outside gene matches: 12.